Shown below are 24 T cell receptor beta chains from a single sample sequenced in a study of identical twins. TCRdb reanalysed the 5' RACE reads using MiXCR and keeps one entry per CDR3 protein. The data contain around 680,000 distinct CDR3 sequences, 8.6% of them singletons. These data were also reused for a study on yellow fever vaccine responses in identical twins.

Sequenced sample: PBMCs. All receptors come from a woman aged 18 to 35 in good health.

This clonotype has at least ten counts. V and J are TRBV3-1 and TRBJ2-7; D is perhaps TRBD2 (7 bases). The germline V gene encodes CDR1 LGHDT and CDR2 YNNKEL (reference sequence). This CDR3 has 14 amino acids. V lost 5 bases, J lost 6 bases, and 17 bases lay in between. The DNA for the CDR3 is TGTGCCAGCAGCGCCCATAAGGGGGGGATCGAGCAGTACTTC. Translating gives CASSAHKGGIEQYF.

The chain couples TRBV4-2 to TRBJ2-6; D uncertain. The CDR3 totals 18 residues. Germline CDR1 and CDR2: LGHNA and YNFKEQ. V lost 4 bases to trimming and J lost 0 bases, with 16 bases between them. CDR3 bases: TGTGCCAGCAGCCCTAGGGCCGGAACCTTCTCTGGGGCCAACGTCCTGACTTTC. Translating it yields CASSPRAGTFSGANVLTF.

This clonotype was picked up a small number of times. V usage is TRBV7-2 and J usage is TRBJ2-7, with D maybe TRBD2 (6 bases). The germline V gene encodes CDR1 SGHTA and CDR2 FQGNSA. V was pared by 5 bases and J by 3 bases, with 14 bases between. The CDR3 covers 14 residues. The CDR3 sequence is CASSLTRGIYEQYF. The CDR3 coding sequence is TGTGCCAGCAGCCTGACACGGGGGATCTACGAGCAGTACTTC.

This chain links TRBV11-1 with TRBJ2-7; 8 nucleotides align to TRBD1. The germline CDR1 and CDR2 sequences are SGHAT and FQDESV (reference sequence). This CDR3 region has 18 residues. J lost 0 bases, V lost 3 bases, and 13 bases had no gene match. CDR3 protein: CASSLTGTGLIRSYEQYF. The DNA for the CDR3 is TGTGCCAGCAGCTTGACCGGGACAGGCCTCATACGCTCCTACGAGCAGTACTTC.

The CDR3, as DNA: TGTGCCAGCAGTGAACTGAATCAAGAGACCCAGTACTTC. Protein sequence: CASSELNQETQYF. The chain recombines TRBV25-1 with TRBJ2-5; D is unresolved. This CDR3 has 13 amino acids. Germline loops: CDR1 MGHDK, CDR2 SYGVNS. V shed 2 bases and J shed 2 bases, with 6 bases lying between them.

This clonotype was detected a few times. V and J are TRBV6-4 and TRBJ2-7, with D maybe TRBD2 (6 bases). Per germline, CDR1 MRHNA and CDR2 SNTAGT. The CDR3 contains 13 residues. The V and J ends lost 3 bases and 6 bases respectively, with 12 bases between them. The CDR3 here is CASSETSTAEQYF. The DNA of the CDR3 is TGTGCCAGCAGTGAAACTAGCACGGCCGAGCAGTACTTC.

A few counts support this clonotype. The chain recombines TRBV5-4 with TRBJ2-5; TRBD1 matches at 11 bases. CDR1 is SGHNT and CDR2 is YYREEE in the germline V gene (reference sequence). V shed 4 bases, J shed 4 bases, and the junction held 6 bases outside the gene matches. This CDR3 comprises 15 residues. The CDR3 spells CASSKGQGVSETQYF. CDR3 DNA: TGTGCCAGCAGCAAGGGACAGGGGGTTTCAGAGACCCAGTACTTC.

This clonotype showed up many times. The chain combines TRBV18 with TRBJ2-7, with 8 bases matching TRBD1. Trimming took 1 base from V and 0 from J; bases not matched to a gene: 2. Germline values: CDR1 KGHSH, CDR2 LQKENI. The CDR3 is 15 amino acids. The CDR3 sequence is CASSPLQGASYEQYF. CDR3 nucleotide sequence: TGTGCCAGCTCACCACTCCAGGGGGCCTCCTACGAGCAGTACTTC.

This clonotype was seen many times. V gene TRBV11-1 combines with J gene TRBJ2-1, with 11 positions matching TRBD2. Germline assignment: CDR1 SGHAT and CDR2 FQDESV (reference sequence). CDR3 length: 19 amino acids. V dropped 4 bases and J dropped 1; count of bases not matched to a gene: 12. In DNA form, the CDR3 reads TGTGCCAGCAGCTCCTCGCTAGCGGGGGGCCCCTCTTCCTACAATGAGCAGTTCTTC. Translation: CASSSSLAGGPSSYNEQFF. The full variable domain, its missing parts supplied by reference TRBV11-1 and TRBJ2-1, is EAEVAQSPRYKITEKSQAVAFWCDPISGHATLYWYRQILGQGPELLVQFQDESVVDDSQLPKDRFSAERLKGVDSTLKIQPAELGDSAMYLCASSSSLAGGPSSYNEQFFGPGTRLTVL.

This clonotype came up many times. As DNA, the CDR3 is TGCGCCAGCAGCCACGGACAGGGCGGTGAGCAGTTCTTC. Residues: CASSHGQGGEQFF. V is TRBV5-1 and J is TRBJ2-1, with 8 bases lining up with TRBD1. Trimming removed 4 bases from V and 9 bases from J; junction bases left unmatched: 6. The length of the CDR3 is 13 residues. The V gene's germline CDR1 is SGHRS and CDR2 YFSETQ.

This clonotype showed up many times. The V call is TRBV11-2, the J call TRBJ2-3; TRBD2 matches 13 bases. Losses at the gene ends were 2 bases for V and 4 bases for J; bases not matched to a gene: 9. CDR1 is SGHAT and CDR2 is FQNNGV in the germline V gene. There are 18 residues in the CDR3. The CDR3 region is CASSLTSRLAGGSDTQYF. The CDR3 DNA is TGTGCCAGCAGCTTAACTAGCCGACTAGCGGGAGGCTCAGATACGCAGTATTTT.

The chain combines TRBV12-3 or TRBV12-4 with TRBJ2-5; TRBD1 aligns across 11 bases. The length of the CDR3 is 16 residues. Trimming took 6 bases from V and 6 from J; bases not matched to a gene: 12. This CDR3 reads CASSSLDRGREKTQYF. In DNA, the CDR3 is TGTGCCAGCAGCAGCCTGGACAGGGGGCGCGAGAAGACCCAGTACTTC.

This clonotype showed up many times. The chain joins TRBV3-1 to TRBJ2-1; 7 positions agree with TRBD2. V shed 1 base, J shed 0 bases, and the junction held 3 bases outside the gene matches. Germline CDR1 and CDR2: LGHDT and YNNKEL (reference sequence). The CDR3 spans 16 residues. The CDR3 DNA follows: TGTGCCAGCAGCCAAGCAACTAGCGCCTCCTACAATGAGCAGTTCTTC. As protein: CASSQATSASYNEQFF.

Only a few counts were recorded for this clonotype. This sequence joins TRBV2 and TRBJ2-5, with 7 bases fitting TRBD1. Germline V gives CDR1 SNHLY, CDR2 FYNNEI. V gave up 10 bases and J gave up 1 base; unmatched junction bases: 6. The CDR3 runs to 13 residues. CDR3 nucleotide sequence: TGTGCCACCCAGGGACAGTTCCAAGAGACCCAGTACTTC. Protein sequence: CATQGQFQETQYF.

This clonotype was counted only a few times. The chain couples TRBV3-1 to TRBJ2-1; D remains unclear. This CDR3 has 15 amino acids. V lost 4 bases and J lost 2, with 12 bases in between. Germline V gene data show CDR1 as LGHDT and CDR2 as YNNKEL (reference sequence). The CDR3 DNA follows: TGTGCCAGCAGCCCCCCTTCGCGAACCTACAATGAGCAGTTCTTC. Residues: CASSPPSRTYNEQFF.

The chain couples TRBV5-5 to TRBJ1-4; D not certain. In germline, CDR1 is SGHKS, CDR2 YYEKEE (reference sequence). The CDR3 consists of 13 residues. Trimming shortened V by 4 bases and J by 7 bases, and 11 bases separated the two germline ends. This chain's CDR3 is CASSGTALEKLFF. The CDR3, as DNA: TGTGCCAGCAGCGGAACAGCGCTTGAAAAACTGTTTTTT.

This chain links TRBV7-3 with TRBJ2-5; D possibly corresponds to TRBD1 (6 bases). CDR1 and CDR2 from the germline V gene are SGHTA and FQGTGA. The V end was cut by 2 bases, the J end by 3 bases, with 10 bases between. The CDR3 is made up of 14 amino acids. CDR3 DNA: TGTGCCAGCAGCTTATGGGGGCCGAAAGAGACCCAGTACTTC. Translating gives CASSLWGPKETQYF.

This clonotype was counted ten times or more. The chain joins TRBV5-1 to TRBJ2-1, with 10 bases identical to TRBD2. After removal of 2 bases from V and 5 bases from J, the junction contained 7 bases not matched to a gene. Looked up from germline, CDR1 is SGHRS and CDR2 is YFSETQ. The length of the CDR3 is 16 residues. In DNA, the CDR3 is TGCGCCAGCAGCTTCGGTCTCGGACTAGCGGACAATGAGCAGTTCTTC. This encodes CASSFGLGLADNEQFF.

Concerning this clonotype: One junction end disagrees with the germline gene, perhaps due to a read error. This chain links TRBV20-1 with TRBJ2-5; 13 bases match TRBD2. CDR3 size: 14 residues. The germline V gene encodes CDR1 DFQATT and CDR2 SNEGSKA (reference sequence). CDR3 region: CSARLAGGGENQYF. Here the CDR3 DNA reads TGCAGTGCAAGACTAGCGGGAGGTGGAGAGAACCAGTACTTC.

This clonotype was picked up many times. The V gene is TRBV12-3 or TRBV12-4, the J gene TRBJ2-5, with D possibly TRBD2 on 5 matching bases. There are 15 residues in the CDR3. Trimming pared 3 bases from V and 3 bases from J, leaving 14 bases between. CDR3 loop: CASSFQAKGEETQYF. For the CDR3, the DNA is TGTGCCAGCAGTTTCCAGGCGAAGGGAGAAGAGACCCAGTACTTC.

The chain couples TRBV21-1 to TRBJ2-4; TRBD1, the D gene given by the table, was not confirmed from the DNA. TRBV21-1 is a listed pseudogene. The CDR3 is 16 amino acids. The CDR3: CASSTEKRTGENIQYF. CDR3 bases: TGTGCCAGTAGCACTGAAAAGAGGACAGGGGAAAACATTCAGTACTTC.

The chain uses TRBV12-3 or TRBV12-4 and TRBJ2-1; possibly TRBD2 for D (5 bases). The CDR3 has 11 residues. V shed 3 bases and J shed 10 bases, with 7 bases lying between them. The CDR3 sequence: CASSFSEEQFF. The CDR3 DNA reads TGTGCCAGCAGTTTTAGCGAGGAGCAGTTCTTC.

The table lists this clonotype with many counts. The chain links TRBV15 to TRBJ2-1; D may be TRBD1 (6 bases). CDR1 and CDR2 from the germline V gene are LNHNV and YYDKDF (reference sequence). The CDR3 runs to 13 residues. Trimming cost V 9 bases and J 3 bases, with 12 bases left between them. CDR3 loop: CATDHRDYNEQFF. For the CDR3, the DNA is TGTGCCACGGACCACAGGGACTACAATGAGCAGTTCTTC.

This clonotype was detected many times. This may come from a read error, since a much larger clone is one base off. The chain joins TRBV2 to TRBJ1-2; 7 bases align to TRBD1. Germline assignment: CDR1 SNHLY and CDR2 FYNNEI. Trimming took 6 bases from V and 2 from J; bases not matched to a gene: 3. The CDR3 runs to 13 residues. The CDR3 region has the DNA TGTGCCAGCAGCGAGACAGGGAACTATGGCTACACCTTC. Protein product: CASSETGNYGYTF.